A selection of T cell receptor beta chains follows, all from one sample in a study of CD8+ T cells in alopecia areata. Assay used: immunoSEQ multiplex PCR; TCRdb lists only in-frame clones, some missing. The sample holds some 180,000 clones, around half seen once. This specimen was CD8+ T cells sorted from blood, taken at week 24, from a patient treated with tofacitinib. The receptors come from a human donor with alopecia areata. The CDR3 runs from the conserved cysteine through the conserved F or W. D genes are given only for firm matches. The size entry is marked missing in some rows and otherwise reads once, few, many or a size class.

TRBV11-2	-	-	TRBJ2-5	TGTGCCAGCAGCTTAGCCGGGGAGACCCAGTACTTC	CASSLAGETQYF
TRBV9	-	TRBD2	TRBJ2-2	TGTGCCAGCAGCGTAGGCGGGGGGGCATCAGACACCGGGGAGCTGTTTTTT	CASSVGGGASDTGELFF
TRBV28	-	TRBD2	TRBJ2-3	TGTGCCAGCAGTTTACCCTACGAGAGCGGGGGCCATACAGATACGCAGTATTTT	CASSLPYESGGHTDTQYF
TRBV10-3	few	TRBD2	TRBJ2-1	TGTGCCACCCTGTGGACTAGCGGTTCGAGCTCCTACAATGAGCAGTTCTTC	CATLWTSGSSSYNEQFF
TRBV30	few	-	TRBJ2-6	TGTGCCTGGAGTGTAGGGCGCTCTGGGGCCAACGTCCTGACTTTC	CAWSVGRSGANVLTF
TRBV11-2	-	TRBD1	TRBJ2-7	TGTGCCAGCAGCTTCGGGACAGGGGGAACCTACGAGCAGTACTTC	CASSFGTGGTYEQYF
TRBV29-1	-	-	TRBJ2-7	TGCAGCGTTGAGTTAGTGGCAGGGGCCTACGAGCAGTACTTC	CSVELVAGAYEQYF
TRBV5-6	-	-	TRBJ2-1	TGTGCCAGCAGCTTCGTGAACAATGAGCAGTTCTTC	CASSFVNNEQFF
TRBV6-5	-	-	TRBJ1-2	TGTGCCAGCAGTTACTCGGGGGGCTATGGCTACACCTTC	CASSYSGGYGYTF
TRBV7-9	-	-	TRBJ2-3	TGTGCCAGCAGCCTCCCCAGTACGAGCACAGATACGCAGTATTTT	CASSLPSTSTDTQYF
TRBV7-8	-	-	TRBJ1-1	TGTGCCAGCAGCGAGGCGGGGAACACTGAAGCTTTCTTT	CASSEAGNTEAFF
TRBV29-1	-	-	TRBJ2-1	TGCAGCGTGGAGGGGGAGCCAGGGGCCTACAATGAGCAGTTCTTC	CSVEGEPGAYNEQFF
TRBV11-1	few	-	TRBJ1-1	TGTGCCAGCAGCGCGGACACGGGGTCAGACACTGAAGCTTTCTTT	CASSADTGSDTEAFF
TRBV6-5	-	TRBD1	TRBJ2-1	TGTGCCAGCAGTTATCGGCCAGGGGGCTCCTACAATGAGCAGTTCTTC	CASSYRPGGSYNEQFF
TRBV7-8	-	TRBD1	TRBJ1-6	TGTGCCAGCAGCTTAGAGACAGGGGCTTCACCCCTCCACTTT	CASSLETGASPLHF
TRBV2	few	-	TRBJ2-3	TGTGCCAGCAGCGAGCGGGGCACAGATACGCAGTATTTT	CASSERGTDTQYF
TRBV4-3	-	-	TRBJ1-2	TGCGCCAGCAGCCAAGATCCCTGGGGGGGTGGCTACACCTTC	CASSQDPWGGGYTF
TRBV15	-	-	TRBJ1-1	TGTGCCACCAGCCCGGACTGGAACACTGAAGCTTTCTTT	CATSPDWNTEAFF
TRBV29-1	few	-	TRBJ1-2	TGCAGCGTTGAGCCCGAATATGGCTACACCTTC	CSVEPEYGYTF
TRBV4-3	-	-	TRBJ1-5	TGCGCCAGCAGCCAAGTCTGGGACAAGGATCAGCCCCAGCATTTT	CASSQVWDKDQPQHF
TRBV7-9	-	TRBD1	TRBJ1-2	TGTGCCAGCAGCTACCCGAGGACAGGGGAAAATAGCTATGGCTACACCTTC	CASSYPRTGENSYGYTF
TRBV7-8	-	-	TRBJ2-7	TGTGCCAGCAGCTCTCGCGGGGCCTCCTACGAGCAGTACTTC	CASSSRGASYEQYF
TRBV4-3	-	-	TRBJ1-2	TGCGCCAGCAGCCAAGATGCGGCATTAGGCTATGGCTACACCTTC	CASSQDAALGYGYTF
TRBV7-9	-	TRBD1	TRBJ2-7	TGTGCCAGCAGCCCGGACAGGCGAGCGAGACCAGGGCAGTACTTC	CASSPDRRARPGQYF
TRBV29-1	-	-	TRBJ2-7	TGCAGCGTTACCGGGACACACATCGGGAGCTCCTACGAGCAGTACTTC	CSVTGTHIGSSYEQYF
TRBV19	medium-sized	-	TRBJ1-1	TGTGCCAGCGGGAGGACTGAAGCTTTCTTT	CASGRTEAFF
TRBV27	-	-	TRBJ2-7	TGTGCCAGCAGTTCCCACGGACAGAACTCCTACGAGCAGTACTTC	CASSSHGQNSYEQYF
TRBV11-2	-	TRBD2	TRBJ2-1	TGTGCCAGCAGCCCCCGGACTAGCGGAGCCTACAATGAGCAGTTCTTC	CASSPRTSGAYNEQFF
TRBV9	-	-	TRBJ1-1	TGTGCCAGCAGCCCCGGACAGTTGAACACTGAAGCTTTCTTT	CASSPGQLNTEAFF
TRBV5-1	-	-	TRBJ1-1	TGCGCCAGCAGCTTGGAGGCAGGCGAGTATGAAGCTTTCTTT	CASSLEAGEYEAFF
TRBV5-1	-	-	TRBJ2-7	TGCGCCAGCGGTACGGGGGACTCCTACGAGCAGTACTTC	CASGTGDSYEQYF
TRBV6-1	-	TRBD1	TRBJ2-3	TGTGCCAGCAGTGGGGGACAGGGGGCAGATACGCAGTATTTT	CASSGGQGADTQYF
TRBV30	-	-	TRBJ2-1	TGTGCCTGGAGTGTTACGGGGAATGAGCAGTTCTTC	CAWSVTGNEQFF
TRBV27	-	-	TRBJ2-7	TGTGCCAGCAGTTTTCCCTCCAGGTCTGGGCGTTTAGACGAGCAGTACTTC	CASSFPSRSGRLDEQYF
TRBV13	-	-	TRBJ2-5	TGTGCCAGCAGCTTAAGGTCTCAGGGGGAGACCCAGTACTTC	CASSLRSQGETQYF
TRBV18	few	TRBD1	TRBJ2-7	TGTGCCAGCTCACCTACAGGGGGCTCCTCCTACGAGCAGTACTTC	CASSPTGGSSYEQYF
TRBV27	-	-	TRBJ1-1	TGTGCCAGCAGTCCCGGACTTGGACTCGAAGCTTTCTTT	CASSPGLGLEAFF
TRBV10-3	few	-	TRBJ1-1	TGTGCCATCAGTGACCGGGACACGAACACTGAAGCTTTCTTT	CAISDRDTNTEAFF
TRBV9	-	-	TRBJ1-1	TGTGCCAGCAGCGTTCGACCGTTTGACACTGAAGCTTTCTTT	CASSVRPFDTEAFF
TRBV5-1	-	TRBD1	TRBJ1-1	TGCGCCAGCAGCTTGAGCTCGACAGGGGCTGAAGCTTTCTTT	CASSLSSTGAEAFF
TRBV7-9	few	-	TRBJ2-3	TGTGCCATCTCAGACAGCCCAGGCACAGATACGCAGTATTTT	CAISDSPGTDTQYF
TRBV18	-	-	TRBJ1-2	TGTGCCAGCTCACCGACCGGGACCAGACGATCATATGGCTACACCTTC	CASSPTGTRRSYGYTF
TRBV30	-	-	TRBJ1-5	TGTGCCTGGACCATAAGCTGGGGCCAGCCCCAGCATTTT	CAWTISWGQPQHF
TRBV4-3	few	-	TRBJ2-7	TGCGCCAGCAGCCAAAGGCGGGCAGACGAGCAGTACTTC	CASSQRRADEQYF
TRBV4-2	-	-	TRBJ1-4	TGTGCCAGCAGCCAAGTAGGAAGGGGCGAAAAACTGTTTTTT	CASSQVGRGEKLFF
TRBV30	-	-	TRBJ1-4	TGTGCCTGGAGCGACAGTCCGAAGGAAAAACTGTTTTTT	CAWSDSPKEKLFF
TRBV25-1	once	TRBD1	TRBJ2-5	TGTGCCAGCAGTTCCAAGACAGGGAATTATGAGACCCAGTACTTC	CASSSKTGNYETQYF
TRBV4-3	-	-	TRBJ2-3	TGCGCCAGCAGCCAAGCTCGGGGGACAGAACTTCACACAGATACGCAGTATTTT	CASSQARGTELHTDTQYF
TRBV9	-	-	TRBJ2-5	TGTGCCAGCAGCTCTCGGGTAGGGTTGGAGACCCAGTACTTC	CASSSRVGLETQYF
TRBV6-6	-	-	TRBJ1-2	TGTGCCAGCAGCCAAGGACAGATCTATGGCTACACCTTC	CASSQGQIYGYTF
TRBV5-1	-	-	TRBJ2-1	TGCGCCAGCAGCTCGAAGGACAGGGAGGGCTACAGGCAGTTCTTC	CASSSKDREGYRQFF
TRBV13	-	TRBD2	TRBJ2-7	TGTGCCAGCAGCCTGGGACTAGCGGGAACCTACGAGCAGTACTTC	CASSLGLAGTYEQYF
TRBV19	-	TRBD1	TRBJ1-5	TGTGCCAGTAGCTACAGGGGAATCGCCCAGCCCCAGCATTTT	CASSYRGIAQPQHF
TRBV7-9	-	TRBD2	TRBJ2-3	TGTGCCAGCCGACTAGCGGGAGATACGCAGTATTTT	CASRLAGDTQYF
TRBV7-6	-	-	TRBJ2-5	TGTGCCAGCAGCTTAAACAGGGCTCTCCAAGAGACCCAGTACTTC	CASSLNRALQETQYF
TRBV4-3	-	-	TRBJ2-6	TGCGCCAGCAGCCAAGATGGGGCAGGGCAGGATGGGGCCAACGTCCTGACTTTC	CASSQDGAGQDGANVLTF
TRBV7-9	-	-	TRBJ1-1	TGTGCCAGCAGCTTAGTCGGGACTGCTGAAGCTTTCTTT	CASSLVGTAEAFF